This T cell receptor (beta chain) came from a study of T cells in Graves' hyperthyroidism and ophthalmopathy. The source material, RNA transcripts, was used to amplify TCR beta CDR3 regions. The HTBI primer set served for first-round RT-PCR of the TCR CDR3. One entry per CDR3 protein, called by TCRdb with MiXCR from the multiplex PCR reads. The data contain 370,000 or so distinct CDR3 sequences, about a sixth of them singletons. In this sample, this clonotype turned up a few times. In germline, CDR1 is LNHDA, CDR2 SQIVND (reference sequence). The CDR3 spans 14 residues. Trimming took 8 bases from V and 5 from J, leaving 19 bases between them.

Sequencing was performed on blood. This sequence originates from a woman aged 18-29 years with Graves' hyperthyroidism that later progressed to Graves' ophthalmopathy. The rearrangement uses TRBV19 and TRBJ2-7; no definite D call. CDR3 region: CASCTTGASHEQYF. Written as DNA, the CDR3 is TGTGCCAGTTGTACCACGGGCGCATCCCACGAGCAGTACTTC.